This record looks at one TCR beta chain sequence and its context. What it recognizes is unknown. Method: immunoSEQ multiplex PCR; TCRdb's copy keeps in-frame clones and lacks some. The sample holds 140,000 or so clones, about 89% seen once. This CDR3 has 14 amino acids. From germline, CDR1 is MNHNS and CDR2 SASEGT. Trimming stripped 1 base from V and 6 bases from J, with 9 bases between. The data were obtained in a study of T cell responses to AZD1222 COVID-19 vaccine. Study-wide results and limits: Among vaccine-associated CD4 TCRs, coverage spanned spike, with dominance at 160-218 and 743-854. Females made up more of the donors, who were largely white British, and clonal diversity may have come out too low. The peak T cell response came first, and repertoires were sampled only after it. Seropositive at baseline were only a handful of AZD1222 recipients.

The V and J genes are TRBV6-1 and TRBJ1-4; D gene ambiguous. Sequenced material: peripheral blood, taken on day 0 of AZD1222 vaccination. The receptor was derived from an adult in good health. CDR3 amino acids: CASSEVKPYEKLFF. CDR3 nucleotide sequence: TGTGCCAGCAGTGAAGTAAAGCCTTATGAAAAACTGTTTTTT.